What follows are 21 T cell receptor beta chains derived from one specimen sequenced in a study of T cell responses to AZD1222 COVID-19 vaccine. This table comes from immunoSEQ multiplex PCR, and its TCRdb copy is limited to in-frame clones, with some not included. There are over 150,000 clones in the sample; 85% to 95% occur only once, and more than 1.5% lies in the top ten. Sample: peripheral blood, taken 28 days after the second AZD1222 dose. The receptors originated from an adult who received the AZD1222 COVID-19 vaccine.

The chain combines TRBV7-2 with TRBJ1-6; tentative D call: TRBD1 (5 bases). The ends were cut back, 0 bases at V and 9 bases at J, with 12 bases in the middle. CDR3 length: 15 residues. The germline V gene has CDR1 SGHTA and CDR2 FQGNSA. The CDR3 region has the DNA TGTGCCAGCAGCTTAGCCGGCAGGGTAGGTTCACCCCTCCACTTT. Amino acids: CASSLAGRVGSPLHF.

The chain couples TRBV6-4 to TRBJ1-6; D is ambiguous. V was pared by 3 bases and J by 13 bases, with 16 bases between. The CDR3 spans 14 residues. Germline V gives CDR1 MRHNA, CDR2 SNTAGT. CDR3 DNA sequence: TGTGCCAGCAGTGAGAACGGCAGATTGGACCCCCTCCACTTT. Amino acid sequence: CASSENGRLDPLHF.

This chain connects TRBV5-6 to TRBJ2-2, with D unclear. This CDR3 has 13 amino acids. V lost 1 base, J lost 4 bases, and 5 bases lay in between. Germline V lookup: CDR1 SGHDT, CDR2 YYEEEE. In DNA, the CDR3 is TGTGCCAGCAGCTTGACGCCCACCGGGGAGCTGTTTTTT. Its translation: CASSLTPTGELFF. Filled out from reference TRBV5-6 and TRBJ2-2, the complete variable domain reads DAGVTQSPTHLIKTRGQQVTLRCSPKSGHDTVSWYQQALGQGPQFIFQYYEEEERQRGNFPDRFSGHQFPNYSSELNVNALLLGDSALYLCASSLTPTGELFFGEGSRLTVL.

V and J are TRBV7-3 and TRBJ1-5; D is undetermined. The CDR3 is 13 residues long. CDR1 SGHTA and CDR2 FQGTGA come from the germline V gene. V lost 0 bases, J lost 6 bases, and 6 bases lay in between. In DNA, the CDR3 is TGTGCCAGCAGCTTAACGGAGGGTCAGCCCCAGCATTTT. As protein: CASSLTEGQPQHF.

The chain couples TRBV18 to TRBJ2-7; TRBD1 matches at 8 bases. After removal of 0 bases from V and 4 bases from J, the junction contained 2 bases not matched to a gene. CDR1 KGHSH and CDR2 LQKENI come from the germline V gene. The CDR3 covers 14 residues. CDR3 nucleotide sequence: TGTGCCAGCTCACCACCGGGACAGGAGTACGAGCAGTACTTC. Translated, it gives CASSPPGQEYEQYF.

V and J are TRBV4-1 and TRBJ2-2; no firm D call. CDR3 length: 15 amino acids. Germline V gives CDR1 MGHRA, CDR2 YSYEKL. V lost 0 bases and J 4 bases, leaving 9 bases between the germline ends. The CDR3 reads CASSQDGSFTGELFF. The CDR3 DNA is TGCGCCAGCAGCCAAGACGGGTCGTTCACCGGGGAGCTGTTTTTT.

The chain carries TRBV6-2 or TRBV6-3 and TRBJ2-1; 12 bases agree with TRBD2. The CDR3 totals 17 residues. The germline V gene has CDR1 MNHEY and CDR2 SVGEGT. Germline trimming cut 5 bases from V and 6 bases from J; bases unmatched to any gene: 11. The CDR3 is CASSDRRLAGVPNEQFF. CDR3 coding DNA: TGTGCCAGCAGTGACCGAAGACTAGCGGGAGTTCCCAATGAGCAGTTCTTC.

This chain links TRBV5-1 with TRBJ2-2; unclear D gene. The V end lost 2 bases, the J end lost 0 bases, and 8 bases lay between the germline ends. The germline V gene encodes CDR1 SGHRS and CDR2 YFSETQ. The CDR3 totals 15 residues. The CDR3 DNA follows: TGCGCCAGCAGCTTCGGTCCAGCGAACACCGGGGAGCTGTTTTTT. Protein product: CASSFGPANTGELFF.

The CDR3 is CASSLYTGTANYGYTF. CDR3 bases: TGCGCCAGCAGCCTCTATACCGGGACAGCTAACTATGGCTACACCTTC. The genes are TRBV5-1 and TRBJ1-2; 7 bases map to TRBD1. There are 16 residues in the CDR3. The ends lost 4 bases at V and 0 bases at J; junction bases unmatched: 9. Looked up from germline, CDR1 is SGHRS and CDR2 is YFSETQ.

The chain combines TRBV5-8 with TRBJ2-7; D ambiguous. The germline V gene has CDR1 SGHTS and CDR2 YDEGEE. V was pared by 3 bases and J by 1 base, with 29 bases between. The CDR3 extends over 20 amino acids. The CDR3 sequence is CASSWTRVFGDSVGSYEQYF. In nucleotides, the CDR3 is TGTGCCAGCAGCTGGACCCGTGTGTTCGGCGATTCTGTGGGATCCTACGAGCAGTACTTC.

DNA of the CDR3: TGTGCCAGCGGGGGGATTGCAGGGAAGCAGTACTTC. Translated, it gives CASGGIAGKQYF. The rearrangement joins TRBV2 to TRBJ2-7; possible D gene TRBD2, 6 bases. The CDR3 spans 12 residues. Trimming pared 8 bases from V and 8 bases from J, leaving 16 bases between. Germline V gene lookup returns CDR1 SNHLY and CDR2 FYNNEI.

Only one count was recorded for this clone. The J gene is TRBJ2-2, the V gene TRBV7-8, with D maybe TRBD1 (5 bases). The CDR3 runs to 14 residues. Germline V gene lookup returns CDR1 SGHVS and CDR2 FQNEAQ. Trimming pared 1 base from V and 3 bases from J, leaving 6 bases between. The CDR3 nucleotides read TGTGCCAGCAGCTTAGAGGGGTACACCGGGGAGCTGTTTTTT. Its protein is CASSLEGYTGELFF.

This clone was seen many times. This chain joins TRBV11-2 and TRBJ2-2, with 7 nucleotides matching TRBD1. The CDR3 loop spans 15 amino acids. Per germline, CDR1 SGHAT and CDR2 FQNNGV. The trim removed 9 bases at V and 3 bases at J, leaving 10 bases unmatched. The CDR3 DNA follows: TGTGCCAGTCAACCAGGGGGAAGGGACACCGGGGAGCTGTTTTTT. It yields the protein CASQPGGRDTGELFF.

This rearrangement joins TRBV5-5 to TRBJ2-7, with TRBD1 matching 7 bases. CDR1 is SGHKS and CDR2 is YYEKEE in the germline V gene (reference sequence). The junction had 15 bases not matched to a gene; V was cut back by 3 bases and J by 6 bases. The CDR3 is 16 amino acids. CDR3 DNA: TGTGCCAGCAGCTCTACCTGGAGCAGGGGGTCGGGCGAGCAGTACTTC. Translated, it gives CASSSTWSRGSGEQYF.

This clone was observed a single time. CDR3 loop: CASSKTGEGKLFF. The CDR3 DNA sequence: TGTGCCAGCAGCAAGACAGGGGAGGGAAAACTGTTTTTT. The chain joins TRBV9 to TRBJ1-4; 8 nucleotides match TRBD1. Germline lookup yields CDR1 SGDLS and CDR2 YYNGEE. The CDR3 has 13 residues. V lost 4 bases to trimming and J lost 10 bases; unmatched junction nucleotides: 6.

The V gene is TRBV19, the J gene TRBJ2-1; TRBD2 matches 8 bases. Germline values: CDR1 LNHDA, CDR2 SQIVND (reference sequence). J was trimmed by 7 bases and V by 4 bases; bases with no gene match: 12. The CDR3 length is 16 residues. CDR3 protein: CASSTSGRSFLNEQFF. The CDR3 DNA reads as TGTGCCAGTAGTACCAGCGGGAGAAGTTTTTTAAATGAGCAGTTCTTC.

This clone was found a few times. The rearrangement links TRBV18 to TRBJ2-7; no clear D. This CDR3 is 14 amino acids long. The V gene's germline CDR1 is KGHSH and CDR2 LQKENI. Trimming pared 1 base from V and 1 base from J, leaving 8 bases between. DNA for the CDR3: TGTGCCAGCTCACCACAGGGCGGATCCTACGAGCAGTACTTC. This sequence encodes CASSPQGGSYEQYF.

CDR3 in amino acids: CASSPTGGKGGYTF. CDR3 in DNA: TGTGCCAGCAGCCCTACTGGAGGGAAGGGTGGCTACACCTTC. The chain links TRBV7-3 to TRBJ1-2; D ambiguous. V lost 5 bases to trimming and J lost 7 bases, with 17 bases between them. This CDR3 has 14 amino acids. The germline V gene has CDR1 SGHTA and CDR2 FQGTGA. Full variable domain (remainder filled in from reference TRBV7-3 and TRBJ1-2): GAGVSQTPSNKVTEKGKYVELRCDPISGHTALYWYRQSLGQGPEFLIYFQGTGAADDSGLPNDRFFAVRPEGSVSTLKIQRTERGDSAVYLCASSPTGGKGGYTFGSGTRLTVV.

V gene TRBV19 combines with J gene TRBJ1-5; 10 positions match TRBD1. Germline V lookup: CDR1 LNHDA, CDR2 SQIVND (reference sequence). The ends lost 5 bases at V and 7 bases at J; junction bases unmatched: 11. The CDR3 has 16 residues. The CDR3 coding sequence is TGTGCCAGTAGTCCCGGGACAGGGGTAAGAGGGCAGCCCCAGCATTTT. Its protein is CASSPGTGVRGQPQHF.

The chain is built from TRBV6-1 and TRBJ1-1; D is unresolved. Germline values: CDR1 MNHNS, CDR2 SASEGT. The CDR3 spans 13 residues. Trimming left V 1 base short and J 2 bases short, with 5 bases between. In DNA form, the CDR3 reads TGTGCCAGCAGTGAAGGAGTTAACACTGAAGCTTTCTTT. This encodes CASSEGVNTEAFF.

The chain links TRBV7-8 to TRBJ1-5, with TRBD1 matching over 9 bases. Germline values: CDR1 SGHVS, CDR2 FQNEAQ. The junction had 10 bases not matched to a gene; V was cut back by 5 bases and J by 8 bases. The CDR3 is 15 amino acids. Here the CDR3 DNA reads TGTGCCAGCAGCCACCAGACAGGGGGTTTCGAGCCCCAGCATTTT. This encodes CASSHQTGGFEPQHF.